This TCR beta chain was recovered during a study of T cell repertoires in cytomegalovirus infection. On the study more broadly: Evidence of both CMV infection and a matching HLA type came from public TCR beta signatures.

V gave up 5 bases and J gave up 5 bases, with 10 bases separating them. CDR1 and CDR2 (germline): SEHNR, FQNEAQ (reference sequence). The CDR3 is 12 amino acids. Notes on the study in general: CMV carriers with the relevant HLA were identified by cumulative public TCR beta family frequency.

This clonotype was counted between two and nine times. Its antigen is unknown. TCRdb reprocessed the reads with MiXCR, giving one entry per CDR3 protein. The sample includes about 330,000 distinct CDR3 sequences, approximately 35% of them seen just once. The sample in question was cultured PBMCs, obtained from culture after CMV antigen stimulation. This TCR came from a human donor in good health (CMV status not recorded). Some clones in this sample may be carry-over from other donors' samples. J is TRBJ2-7 and V is TRBV7-9; the D gene is possibly TRBD1 (6 bases). CDR3 sequence (DNA): TGTGCCAGCAGCCCTGGACAGAACGAGCAGTACTTC. This codes for CASSPGQNEQYF.